This TCR beta chain appears in the sequencing data of a study of a mutant IDH1 vaccine in newly diagnosed glioma. Overall study: During weeks 1, 3, 5, 7, 11, 15, 19 and 23, patients received eight vaccinations. Patients began vaccination 4-6 weeks after radiotherapy alone, or with temozolomide cycles.

This clone turned up a few times. Its antigen is still unknown. Time point reported: week 11, during vaccination. Topical imiquimod accompanied each vaccine dose, which consisted of 300 ug of mutant IDH1 20-mer peptide. Assay used: immunoSEQ multiplex PCR; TCRdb lists only in-frame clones, some missing. The profile covers tens of thousands of clones, with around three quarters appearing a single time and approximately 8% taken by the ten largest. With 4 bases removed from V and 5 bases from J, the gap between germline ends came to 15 bases. This CDR3 spans 15 amino acids. Germline V gene data show CDR1 as SGDLS and CDR2 as YYNGEE.

This rearrangement joins TRBV9 to TRBJ2-2; D is perhaps TRBD1 or TRBD2 (6 bases each). This sequence was found in a man between 40 and 49 years old with glioma. The sample in question was PBMCs, obtained from a glioma patient whose treatment included an IDH1 peptide vaccine. The CDR3: CASSSYRAGTGELFF. The CDR3 DNA reads TGTGCCAGCAGCTCTTACAGGGCGGGGACCGGGGAGCTGTTTTTT.